What follows are 21 T cell receptor beta chains derived from one specimen sequenced in a study of cytomegalovirus exposure and HLA in healthy donors. Sequenced by immunoSEQ multiplex PCR; TCRdb stores in-frame clones only, minus some. The sample records 150,000 to 180,000 clones, more than 70% being singletons. The specimen sequenced was PBMCs. All receptors derive from a human donor in good health.

This clone has a handful of counts. V and J are TRBV27 and TRBJ1-2; TRBD1 is a possible D gene (6 bases). CDR1 is MNHEY, CDR2 SMNVEV, per germline (reference sequence). The ends were cut back, 11 bases at V and 5 bases at J, with 18 bases in the middle. CDR3 size: 13 residues. The CDR3, as DNA: TGTGCCGTAATACCTTGGACAGCTTATGGCTACACCTTC. Its translation is CAVIPWTAYGYTF.

This clone was seen once. V is TRBV5-4 and J is TRBJ1-1; D not certain. The CDR3 contains 13 residues. Trimming pared 1 base from V and 7 bases from J, leaving 11 bases between. Per germline, CDR1 SGHNT and CDR2 YYREEE (reference sequence). As DNA, the CDR3 is TGTGCCAGCAGCTTGAACGTTGAGGTTGAAGCTTTCTTT. Protein: CASSLNVEVEAFF.

The chain couples TRBV19 to TRBJ1-2; D perhaps matches TRBD1 (6 bases). In germline, CDR1 is LNHDA, CDR2 SQIVND (reference sequence). The ends were cut back, 2 bases at V and 4 bases at J, with 17 bases in the middle. The CDR3 runs to 16 residues. This CDR3 reads CASSILPGGQGYGYTF. As DNA, the CDR3 is TGTGCCAGTAGTATACTCCCTGGGGGCCAAGGCTATGGCTACACCTTC.

This chain uses TRBV5-1 with TRBJ1-1, with D tentatively TRBD1 (5 bases). V was shortened by 4 bases and J by 1 base, with 17 bases between the two germline ends. Germline CDR1 reads SGHRS; CDR2 reads YFSETQ. The CDR3 loop spans 16 amino acids. The CDR3 here is CASSHLVFGGNTEAFF. DNA for the CDR3: TGCGCCAGCAGCCACTTGGTTTTCGGGGGGAACACTGAAGCTTTCTTT.

This clone was counted between two and nine times. V is TRBV28 and J is TRBJ1-2; 12 nucleotides line up with TRBD1. This CDR3 comprises 13 residues. In germline, CDR1 is MDHEN, CDR2 SYDVKM. The ends lost 9 bases at V and 6 bases at J; junction bases unmatched: 5. CDR3 amino acids: CASARDRGHGYTF. In nucleotides, the CDR3 is TGTGCCAGTGCCCGGGACAGGGGGCATGGCTACACCTTC.

The V and J genes are TRBV5-1 and TRBJ2-3, with D tentatively TRBD1 (5 bases). Trimming removed 1 base at V and 1 base at J, with 10 bases between. Germline V gives CDR1 SGHRS, CDR2 YFSETQ. CDR3 length equals 15 residues. The CDR3 DNA reads TGCGCCAGCAGCTTGATAGGGGTTCGCACAGATACGCAGTATTTT. Amino acid sequence: CASSLIGVRTDTQYF.

The chain combines TRBV5-4 with TRBJ1-3; tentatively, D is TRBD1 (5 bases). CDR1 and CDR2 (germline): SGHNT, YYREEE (reference sequence). The CDR3 runs to 16 residues. Trimming shortened V by 2 bases and J by 8 bases, and 20 bases separated the two germline ends. The CDR3 coding sequence is TGTGCCAGCAGCTTCCCCTCGGGGGGACTCGGGGACACCATATATTTT. Translated: CASSFPSGGLGDTIYF.

The chain links TRBV27 to TRBJ2-2; 10 bases are a match to TRBD2. CDR3 length: 16 amino acids. Germline V gene lookup returns CDR1 MNHEY and CDR2 SMNVEV (reference sequence). V was pared by 4 bases and J by 5 bases, with 7 bases of the junction left unmatched. CDR3 nucleotide sequence: TGTGCCAGCAGTTCCCTAGCGGGAGTGGATACCGGGGAGCTGTTTTTT. Its translation: CASSSLAGVDTGELFF.

This clone was detected once. V usage is TRBV6-5 and J usage is TRBJ1-6; D possibly corresponds to TRBD1 (5 bases). Germline V gives CDR1 MNHEY, CDR2 SVGAGI. The CDR3 is 14 amino acids. V lost 0 bases to trimming and J lost 13 bases, with 13 bases between them. The CDR3 DNA reads as TGTGCCAGCAGTTACTCCCCCAGGGCGAAGCCCCTCCACTTT. This encodes CASSYSPRAKPLHF.

CDR3 DNA: TGTGCCAGCTCAGGAGGACTAGCAGATTCGGATACGCAGTATTTT. This sequence encodes CASSGGLADSDTQYF. V is TRBV18 and J is TRBJ2-3; 8 bases match TRBD2. J lost 6 bases, V lost 5 bases, and 10 bases had no gene match. Germline-derived CDR1 and CDR2 are KGHSH and LQKENI. The CDR3 has 15 residues.

DNA of the CDR3: TGCGCCAGCAGCTTACCGGGACTAGCGGGGGGCAATGAGCAGTTCTTC. As protein: CASSLPGLAGGNEQFF. This chain joins TRBV5-1 and TRBJ2-1, with 15 bases identical to TRBD2. In germline, CDR1 is SGHRS, CDR2 YFSETQ. The V gene end was trimmed by 2 bases and the J gene end by 6 bases; junction bases not matched to a gene: 3. The CDR3 is made up of 16 amino acids.

CDR3 bases: TGTGCCAGCCGGACAGGGCACTATGGCTACACCTTC. Protein product: CASRTGHYGYTF. The gene calls are TRBV2 and TRBJ1-2, with 8 bases fitting TRBD1. CDR1 is SNHLY, CDR2 FYNNEI, per germline. CDR3 length: 12 residues. The trim removed 8 bases at V and 3 bases at J, leaving 2 bases unmatched.

The J gene is TRBJ1-2, the V gene TRBV5-4, with a weak D call TRBD1 (6 bases). CDR3 length: 15 amino acids. Per the germline V gene, CDR1 is SGHNT and CDR2 is YYREEE (reference sequence). V was clipped by 3 bases and J by 4 bases, with 16 bases between them. In nucleotides, the CDR3 is TGTGCCAGCAGCTGGCAGACAGGAACTACCTATGGCTACACCTTC. Translated: CASSWQTGTTYGYTF.

In this sample, this clone turned up a few times. J is TRBJ1-1 and V is TRBV7-9, with 7 positions matching TRBD1. Germline lookup yields CDR1 SEHNR and CDR2 FQNEAQ (reference sequence). This CDR3 has 15 residues. Trimming removed 7 bases from V and 4 bases from J; junction bases left unmatched: 12. CDR3 bases: TGTGCCAGCAACCCAGGGGGAAGAGGCAGCACTGAAGCTTTCTTT. The encoded protein is CASNPGGRGSTEAFF. Complete variable domain (other parts from reference TRBV7-9 and TRBJ1-1): DTGVSQNPRHKITKRGQNVTFRCDPISEHNRLYWYRQTLGQGPEFLTYFQNEAQLEKSRLLSDRFSAERPKGSFSTLEIQRTEQGDSAMYLCASNPGGRGSTEAFFGQGTRLTVV.

This chain links TRBV18 with TRBJ2-2, with TRBD2 matching over 10 bases. This CDR3 has 16 residues. Germline-derived CDR1 and CDR2 are KGHSH and LQKENI. With 3 bases clipped from V and 1 base from J, the junction kept 2 bases outside the gene matches. CDR3 protein: CASSPWTSGNTGELFF. In nucleotides, the CDR3 is TGTGCCAGCTCACCCTGGACTAGCGGGAACACCGGGGAGCTGTTTTTT.

This clone was detected once. The rearrangement joins TRBV4-1 to TRBJ1-1; D perhaps matches TRBD1 (5 bases). Germline V CDR1 and CDR2: MGHRA, YSYEKL. The V end was cut by 4 bases, the J end by 0 bases, with 12 bases between. CDR3 size: 15 residues. CDR3 amino acids: CASSLKEGVNTEAFF. DNA of the CDR3: TGCGCCAGCAGCCTAAAAGAAGGGGTGAACACTGAAGCTTTCTTT.

The chain carries TRBV28 and TRBJ2-1; no clear D. Trimming took off 5 bases at V and 0 bases at J, with 11 bases between the two ends. Germline values: CDR1 MDHEN, CDR2 SYDVKM. CDR3 size: 15 residues. Here the CDR3 reads CASSLIQSSYNEQFF. Written as DNA, the CDR3 is TGTGCCAGCAGTCTTATACAGAGCTCCTACAATGAGCAGTTCTTC.

V gene TRBV4-2 combines with J gene TRBJ2-7; a possible D gene is TRBD1 (6 bases). Germline CDR1 and CDR2: LGHNA and YNFKEQ. The CDR3 runs 15 residues. The V end lost 1 base, the J end lost 1 base, and 11 bases lay between the germline ends. In DNA form, the CDR3 reads TGTGCCAGCAGCCAAGGGACAGCTAATTCCTACGAGCAGTACTTC. It is translated as CASSQGTANSYEQYF.

The gene calls are TRBV19 and TRBJ2-7; D may be TRBD2 (5 bases). The length of the CDR3 is 14 residues. CDR1 LNHDA and CDR2 SQIVND come from the germline V gene (reference sequence). V shed 6 bases and J shed 2 bases, with 14 bases lying between them. The CDR3 bases are TGTGCCAGTAGACGGGGTGTGGGGACCTACGAGCAGTACTTC. Translated: CASRRGVGTYEQYF.

V and J are TRBV6-6 and TRBJ2-1; D not certain. V lost 7 bases to trimming and J lost 5 bases, with 6 bases between them. This CDR3 region has 11 residues. In germline, CDR1 is MNHNY, CDR2 SVGAGI (reference sequence). The CDR3 DNA sequence: TGTGCCAGCAAACGGGACAATGAGCAGTTCTTC. Its translation is CASKRDNEQFF.

The rearrangement uses TRBV9 and TRBJ2-7; no reliable D call. The CDR3 has 15 amino acids. Germline V CDR1 and CDR2: SGDLS, YYNGEE. Trimming pared 0 bases from V and 0 bases from J, leaving 10 bases between. The CDR3 is CASSVGGKSSYEQYF. CDR3 DNA: TGTGCCAGCAGCGTAGGAGGCAAGAGCTCCTACGAGCAGTACTTC.